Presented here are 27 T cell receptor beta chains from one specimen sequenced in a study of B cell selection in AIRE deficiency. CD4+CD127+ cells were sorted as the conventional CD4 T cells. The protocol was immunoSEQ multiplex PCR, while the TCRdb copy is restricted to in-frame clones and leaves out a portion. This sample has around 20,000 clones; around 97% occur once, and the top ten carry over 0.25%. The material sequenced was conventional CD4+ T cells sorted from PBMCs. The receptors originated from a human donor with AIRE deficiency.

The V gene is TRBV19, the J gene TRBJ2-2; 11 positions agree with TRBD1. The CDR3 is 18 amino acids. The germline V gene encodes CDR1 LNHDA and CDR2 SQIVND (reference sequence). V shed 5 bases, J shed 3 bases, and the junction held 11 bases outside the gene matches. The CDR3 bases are TGTGCCAGTAGTTGGGGGACAGGGGGACGAGAGTACACCGGGGAGCTGTTTTTT. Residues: CASSWGTGGREYTGELFF. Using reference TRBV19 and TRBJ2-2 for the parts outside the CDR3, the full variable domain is DGGITQSPKYLFRKEGQNVTLSCEQNLNHDAMYWYRQDPGQGLRLIYYSQIVNDFQKGDIAEGYSVSREKKESFPLTVTSAQKNPTAFYLCASSWGTGGREYTGELFFGEGSRLTVL.

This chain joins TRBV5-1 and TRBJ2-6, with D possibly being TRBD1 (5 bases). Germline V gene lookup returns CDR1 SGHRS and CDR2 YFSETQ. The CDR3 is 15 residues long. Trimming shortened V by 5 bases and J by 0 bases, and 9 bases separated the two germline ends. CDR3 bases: TGCGCCAGCAGTCTTAGGGGCTCTGGGGCCAACGTCCTGACTTTC. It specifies CASSLRGSGANVLTF.

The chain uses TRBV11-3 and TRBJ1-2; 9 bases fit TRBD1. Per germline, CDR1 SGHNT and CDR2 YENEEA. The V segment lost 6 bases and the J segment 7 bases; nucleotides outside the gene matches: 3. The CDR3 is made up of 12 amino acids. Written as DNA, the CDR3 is TGTGCCAGCAGTGTACAGGGGGCTGGCTACACCTTC. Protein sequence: CASSVQGAGYTF.

The CDR3 protein is CASSVQGHGYTF. The CDR3, as DNA: TGTGCCAGCAGTGTGCAGGGACATGGCTACACCTTC. This rearrangement joins TRBV2 to TRBJ1-2; a weak D match, TRBD1 (5 bases). V was shortened by 4 bases and J by 6 bases, with 9 bases between the two germline ends. CDR3 size: 12 residues. Per germline, CDR1 SNHLY and CDR2 FYNNEI.

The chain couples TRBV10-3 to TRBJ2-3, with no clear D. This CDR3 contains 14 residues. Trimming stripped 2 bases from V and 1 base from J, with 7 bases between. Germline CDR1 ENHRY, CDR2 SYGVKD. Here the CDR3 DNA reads TGTGCCATCAGTGAGAGGCTCCGCACAGATACGCAGTATTTT. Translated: CAISERLRTDTQYF.

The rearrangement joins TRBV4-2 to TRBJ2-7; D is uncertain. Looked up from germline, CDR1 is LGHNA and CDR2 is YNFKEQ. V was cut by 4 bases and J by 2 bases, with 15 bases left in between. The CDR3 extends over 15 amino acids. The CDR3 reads CASSRAWLPTYEQYF. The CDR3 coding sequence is TGTGCCAGCAGCCGTGCGTGGCTACCCACCTACGAGCAGTACTTC.

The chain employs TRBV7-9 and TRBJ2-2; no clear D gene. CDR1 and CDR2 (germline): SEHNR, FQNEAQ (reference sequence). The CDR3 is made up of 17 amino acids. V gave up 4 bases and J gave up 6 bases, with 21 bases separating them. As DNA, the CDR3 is TGTGCCAGCAGCTCCTTTAATGGACGGAGAACGGCCGGGGAGCTGTTTTTT. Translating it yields CASSSFNGRRTAGELFF.

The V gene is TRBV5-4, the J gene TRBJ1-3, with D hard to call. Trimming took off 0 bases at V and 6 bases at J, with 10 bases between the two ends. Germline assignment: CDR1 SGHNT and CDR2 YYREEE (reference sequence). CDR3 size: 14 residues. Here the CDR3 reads CASSLARVSNTIYF. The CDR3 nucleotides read TGTGCCAGCAGCTTGGCCCGGGTTTCAAACACCATATATTTT.

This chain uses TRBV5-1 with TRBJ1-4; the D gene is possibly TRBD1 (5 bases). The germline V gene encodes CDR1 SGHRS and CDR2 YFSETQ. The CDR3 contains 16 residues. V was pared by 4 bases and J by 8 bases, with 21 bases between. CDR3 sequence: CASSTGTGTLMEKLFF. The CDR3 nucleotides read TGCGCCAGCAGCACGGGGACCGGGACTTTGATGGAAAAACTGTTTTTT.

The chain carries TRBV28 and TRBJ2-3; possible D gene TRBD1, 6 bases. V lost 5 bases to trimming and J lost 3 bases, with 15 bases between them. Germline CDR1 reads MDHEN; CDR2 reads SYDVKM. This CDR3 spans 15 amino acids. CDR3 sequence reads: CASSPWTVGTDTQYF. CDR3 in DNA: TGTGCCAGCAGTCCCTGGACAGTGGGGACAGATACGCAGTATTTT.

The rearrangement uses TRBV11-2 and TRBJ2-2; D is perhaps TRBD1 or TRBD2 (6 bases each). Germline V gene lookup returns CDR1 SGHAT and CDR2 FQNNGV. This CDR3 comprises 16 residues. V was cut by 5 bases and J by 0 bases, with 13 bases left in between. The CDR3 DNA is TGTGCCAGCAGCCTGTGGGGGGCGTCGAACACCGGGGAGCTGTTTTTT. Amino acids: CASSLWGASNTGELFF.

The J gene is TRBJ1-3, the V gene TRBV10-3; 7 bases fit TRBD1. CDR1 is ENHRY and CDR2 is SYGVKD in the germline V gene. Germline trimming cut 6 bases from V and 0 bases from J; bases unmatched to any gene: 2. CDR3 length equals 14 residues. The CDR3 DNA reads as TGTGCCATCAGACAGGGGCACTCTGGAAACACCATATATTTT. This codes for CAIRQGHSGNTIYF.

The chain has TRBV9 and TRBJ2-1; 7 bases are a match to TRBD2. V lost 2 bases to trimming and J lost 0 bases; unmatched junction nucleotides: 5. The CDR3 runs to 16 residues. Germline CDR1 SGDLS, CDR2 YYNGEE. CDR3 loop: CASSVGGRLSYNEQFF. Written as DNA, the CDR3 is TGTGCCAGCAGCGTCGGGGGGAGGCTCTCCTACAATGAGCAGTTCTTC.

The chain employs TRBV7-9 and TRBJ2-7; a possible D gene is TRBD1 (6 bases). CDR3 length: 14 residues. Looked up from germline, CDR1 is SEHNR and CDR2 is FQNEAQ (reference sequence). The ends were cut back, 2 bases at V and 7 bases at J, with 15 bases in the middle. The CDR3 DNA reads TGTGCCAGCAGCTTATTCGCAGGGGTGGGGGAGCAGTACTTC. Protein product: CASSLFAGVGEQYF.

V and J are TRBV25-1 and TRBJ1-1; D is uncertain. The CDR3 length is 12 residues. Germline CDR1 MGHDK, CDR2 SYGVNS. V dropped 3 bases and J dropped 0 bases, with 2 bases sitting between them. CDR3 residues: CASSEMNTEAFF. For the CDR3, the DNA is TGTGCCAGCAGTGAGATGAACACTGAAGCTTTCTTT.

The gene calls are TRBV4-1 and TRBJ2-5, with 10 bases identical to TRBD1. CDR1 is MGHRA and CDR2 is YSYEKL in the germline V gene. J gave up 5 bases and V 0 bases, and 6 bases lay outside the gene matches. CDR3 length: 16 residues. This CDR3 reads CASSQESGQGMETQYF. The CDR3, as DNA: TGCGCCAGCAGCCAAGAATCGGGACAGGGGATGGAGACCCAGTACTTC.

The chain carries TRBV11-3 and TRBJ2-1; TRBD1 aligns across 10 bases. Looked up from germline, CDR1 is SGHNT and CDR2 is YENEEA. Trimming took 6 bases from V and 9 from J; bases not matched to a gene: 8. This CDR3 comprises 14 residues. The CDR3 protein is CASRPGTGEGEQFF. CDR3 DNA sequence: TGTGCCAGCAGACCCGGGACAGGGGAAGGTGAGCAGTTCTTC.

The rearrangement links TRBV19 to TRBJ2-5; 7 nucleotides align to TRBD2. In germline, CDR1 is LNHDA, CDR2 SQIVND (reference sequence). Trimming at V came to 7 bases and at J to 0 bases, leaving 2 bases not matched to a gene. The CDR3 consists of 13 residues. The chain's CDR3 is CASKAGNQETQYF. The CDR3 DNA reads TGTGCCAGTAAAGCGGGGAACCAAGAGACCCAGTACTTC.

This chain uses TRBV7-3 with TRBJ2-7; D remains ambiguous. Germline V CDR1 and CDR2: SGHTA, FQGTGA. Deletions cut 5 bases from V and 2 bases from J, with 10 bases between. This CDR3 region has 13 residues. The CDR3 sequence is CASSPTTTYEQYF. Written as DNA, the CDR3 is TGTGCCAGCAGCCCAACAACCACCTACGAGCAGTACTTC.

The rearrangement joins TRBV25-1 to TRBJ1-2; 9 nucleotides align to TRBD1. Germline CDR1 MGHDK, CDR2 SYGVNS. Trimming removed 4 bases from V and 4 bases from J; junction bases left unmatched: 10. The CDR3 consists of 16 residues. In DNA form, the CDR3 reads TGTGCCAGCAGTGCCGGGACAGGGCCCTTCAGCTATGGCTACACCTTC. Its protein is CASSAGTGPFSYGYTF.

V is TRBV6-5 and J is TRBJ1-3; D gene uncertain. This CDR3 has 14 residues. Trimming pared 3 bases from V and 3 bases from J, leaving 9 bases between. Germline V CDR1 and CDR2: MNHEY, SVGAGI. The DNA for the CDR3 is TGTGCCAGCAGTTATGGTAATCGTGGAAACACCATATATTTT. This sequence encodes CASSYGNRGNTIYF.

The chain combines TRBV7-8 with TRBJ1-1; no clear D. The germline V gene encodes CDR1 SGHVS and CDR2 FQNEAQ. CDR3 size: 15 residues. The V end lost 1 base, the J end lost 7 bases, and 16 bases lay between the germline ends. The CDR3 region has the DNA TGTGCCAGCAGCTTAGGAGAGGGCCGGGGAATTGAAGCTTTCTTT. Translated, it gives CASSLGEGRGIEAFF.

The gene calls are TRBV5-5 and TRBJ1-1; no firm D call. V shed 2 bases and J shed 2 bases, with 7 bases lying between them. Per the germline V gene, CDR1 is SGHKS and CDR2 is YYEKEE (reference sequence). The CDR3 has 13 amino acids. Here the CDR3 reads CASSFGTNTEAFF. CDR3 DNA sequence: TGTGCCAGCAGCTTCGGTACCAACACTGAAGCTTTCTTT.

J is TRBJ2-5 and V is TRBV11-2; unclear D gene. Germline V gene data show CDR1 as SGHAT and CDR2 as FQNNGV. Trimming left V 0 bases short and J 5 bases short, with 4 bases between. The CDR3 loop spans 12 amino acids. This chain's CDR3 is CASSLEGETQYF. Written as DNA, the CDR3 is TGTGCCAGCAGCTTAGAGGGGGAGACCCAGTACTTC.

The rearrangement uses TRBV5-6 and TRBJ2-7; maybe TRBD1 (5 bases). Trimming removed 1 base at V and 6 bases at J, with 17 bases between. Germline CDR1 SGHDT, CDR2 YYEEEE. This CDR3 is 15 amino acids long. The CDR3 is CASSLLFPGRGEQYF. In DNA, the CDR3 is TGTGCCAGCAGCTTGCTTTTTCCAGGGCGCGGCGAGCAGTACTTC.

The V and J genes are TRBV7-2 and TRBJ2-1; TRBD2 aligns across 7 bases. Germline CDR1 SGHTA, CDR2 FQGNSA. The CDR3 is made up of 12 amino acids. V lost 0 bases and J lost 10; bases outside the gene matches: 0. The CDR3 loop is CASSLAGGEQFF. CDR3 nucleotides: TGTGCCAGCAGCTTAGCGGGGGGGGAGCAGTTCTTC.

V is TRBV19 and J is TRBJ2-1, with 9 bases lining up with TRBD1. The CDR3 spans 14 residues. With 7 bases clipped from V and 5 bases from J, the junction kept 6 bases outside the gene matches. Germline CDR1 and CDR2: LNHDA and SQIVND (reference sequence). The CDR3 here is CASTFRDRDNEQFF. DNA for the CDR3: TGTGCCAGTACATTCCGGGACAGGGACAATGAGCAGTTCTTC.